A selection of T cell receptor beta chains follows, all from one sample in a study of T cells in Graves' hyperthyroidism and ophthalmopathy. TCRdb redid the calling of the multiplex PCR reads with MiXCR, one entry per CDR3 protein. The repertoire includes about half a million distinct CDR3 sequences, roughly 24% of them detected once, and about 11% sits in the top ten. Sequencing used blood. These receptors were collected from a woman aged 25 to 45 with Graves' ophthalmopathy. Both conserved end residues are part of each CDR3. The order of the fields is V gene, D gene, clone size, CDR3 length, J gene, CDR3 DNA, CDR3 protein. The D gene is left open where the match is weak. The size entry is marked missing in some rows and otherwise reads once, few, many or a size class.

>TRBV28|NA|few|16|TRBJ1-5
TGTGCCAGCAGTGAACGACTTTCCCCTTATCTTCAGCCCCAGCATTTT
CASSERLSPYLQPQHF
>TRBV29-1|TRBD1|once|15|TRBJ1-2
TGCAGCGCCCGGGACAGGGGGGAGGCTAACTATGGCTACACCTTC
CSARDRGEANYGYTF
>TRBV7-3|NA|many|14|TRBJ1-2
TGTGCCAGCAGCTTAAGAGGGGGTAGCGATGGCTACACCTTC
CASSLRGGSDGYTF
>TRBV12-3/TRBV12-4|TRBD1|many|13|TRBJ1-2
TGTGCCAGCAGTTTAGCTGGACAGGGGATCGTCACCTTC
CASSLAGQGIVTF
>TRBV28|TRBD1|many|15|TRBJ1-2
TGTGCCAGTTACCAAAACGTAGGGGGCGCCTGGGGCTACACCTTC
CASYQNVGGAWGYTF
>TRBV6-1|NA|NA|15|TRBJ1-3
TGTGCCAGCAGTGAAGCCCTTAGCTCTGGAAACACCATATATTTT
CASSEALSSGNTIYF
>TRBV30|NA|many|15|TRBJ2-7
TGTGCCTGGAGTAAGTGGAGGACAGCGACCTACGAGCAGTACTTC
CAWSKWRTATYEQYF
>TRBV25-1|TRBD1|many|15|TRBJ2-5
TGTGCCAGCAGTGAATCAGGGGGACCTAGGGAGACCCAGTACTTC
CASSESGGPRETQYF
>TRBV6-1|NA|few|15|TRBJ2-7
TGTGCCAGCACCGGTGGTGGGGGTTCCGCCTACGAGCAGTACTTC
CASTGGGGSAYEQYF
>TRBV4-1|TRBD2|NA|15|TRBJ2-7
TGCGCCAGCAGCCAAGTCGTGCTAGCGGGTGACGAGCAGTACTTC
CASSQVVLAGDEQYF
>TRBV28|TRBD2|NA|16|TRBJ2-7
TGTGCCAGCAGTCCCCCCGGGACTAGCGGGAGGGCGGGACAGTACTTC
CASSPPGTSGRAGQYF
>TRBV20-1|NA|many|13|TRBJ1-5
TGCAGTGCTGGCCAGGACTACAATCTCCCCCAGCATTTT
CSAGQDYNLPQHF
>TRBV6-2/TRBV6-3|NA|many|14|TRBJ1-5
TGTGCCAGCAGTTACCCCTCGCAGGATCAGCCCCAGCATTTT
CASSYPSQDQPQHF
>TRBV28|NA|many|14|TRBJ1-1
TGTGCCAGCAGTCTATATAAAAGGAACACTGAAGCTTTCTTT
CASSLYKRNTEAFF
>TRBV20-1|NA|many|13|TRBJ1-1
TGCAGTGCTAGAGACCAGGGGAACACTGAAGCTTTCTTT
CSARDQGNTEAFF
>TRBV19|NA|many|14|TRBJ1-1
TGTGCCAGTAGTATAATAGGGCAGAACACTGAAGCTTTCTTT
CASSIIGQNTEAFF
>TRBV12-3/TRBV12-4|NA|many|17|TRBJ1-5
TGTGCCAGCAGCCTTCCCCCCGCGGGGGGGAGCAATCAGCCCCAGCATTTT
CASSLPPAGGSNQPQHF
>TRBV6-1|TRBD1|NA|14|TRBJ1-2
TGTGCCAGCACCCAAACGGACAGGAGCTATGGCTACACCTTC
CASTQTDRSYGYTF
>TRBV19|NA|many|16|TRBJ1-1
TGTGCCAGTAGTATAGATCGAGCACAGGGGAACACTGAAGCTTTCTTT
CASSIDRAQGNTEAFF
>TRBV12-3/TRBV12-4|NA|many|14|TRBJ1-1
TGTGCCAGCAGCCCCATAGGGACGAACACTGAAGCTTTCTTT
CASSPIGTNTEAFF
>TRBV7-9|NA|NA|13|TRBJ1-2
TGTGCCAGCAGCTTAGAGGAAAGGGGTGGCTACACCTTC
CASSLEERGGYTF
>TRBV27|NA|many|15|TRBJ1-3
TGTGCCAGCAGTTATATGGGGGCGCCTGGAAACACCATATATTTT
CASSYMGAPGNTIYF
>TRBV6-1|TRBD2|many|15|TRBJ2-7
TGTGCCAGCAGACCCCCGGGACTAGCGGGGGCATGGCAGTACTTC
CASRPPGLAGAWQYF
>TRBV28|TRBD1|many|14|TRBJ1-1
TGTGCCAGCAGGGCGGGACAGCGGAACACTGAAGCTTTCTTT
CASRAGQRNTEAFF
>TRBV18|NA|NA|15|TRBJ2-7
TGTGCCAGCTCGCAATACGGAGGGCGATGCTACGAGCAGTACTTC
CASSQYGGRCYEQYF
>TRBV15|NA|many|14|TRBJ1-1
TGTGCCACCAGCAGGCGGACAGCAAACACTGAAGCTTTCTTT
CATSRRTANTEAFF
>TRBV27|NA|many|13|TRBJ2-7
TGTGCCAGCAGCCCGCGGCGGTCCTACGAGCAGTACTTC
CASSPRRSYEQYF
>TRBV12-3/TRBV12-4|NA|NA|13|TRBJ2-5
TGTGCCAGCAGTGGAGCAAACAGGTTGGCCCAGTACTTC
CASSGANRLAQYF
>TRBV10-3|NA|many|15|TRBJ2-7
TGTGCCATCAGTGAGGAGACAGGAAGACGTTACGAGCAGTACTTC
CAISEETGRRYEQYF
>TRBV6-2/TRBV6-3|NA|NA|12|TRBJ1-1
TGTGCCAGCAGTTATCCTGCCCTTAGAGCTTTCTTT
CASSYPALRAFF
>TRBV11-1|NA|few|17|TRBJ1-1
TGTGCCAGCAGCTTAGTGGCAGACCACACCCTGAACACTGAAGCTTTCTTT
CASSLVADHTLNTEAFF
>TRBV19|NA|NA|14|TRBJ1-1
TGTGCCAGTAGTGCCCAGGGCTGGGGCACTGAAGCTTTCTTT
CASSAQGWGTEAFF
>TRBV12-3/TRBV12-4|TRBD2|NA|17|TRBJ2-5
TGTGCCAGCAGTTCTACAGGGACTAGCGGAAGGGGAGGGACCCAGTACTTC
CASSSTGTSGRGGTQYF
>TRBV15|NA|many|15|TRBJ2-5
TGTGCCACCAGCAGAGATCGGGCACACCAAGAGACCCAGTACTTC
CATSRDRAHQETQYF
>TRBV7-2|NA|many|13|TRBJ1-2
TGTGCCAGCGGCCTATTGGCAGGGAGCGGCTACACCTTC
CASGLLAGSGYTF
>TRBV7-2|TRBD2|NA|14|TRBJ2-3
TGTGCCAGCAGCTCAGCGGGAAGCACAGATACGCAGTATTTT
CASSSAGSTDTQYF
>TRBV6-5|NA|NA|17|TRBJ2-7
TGTGCCAGCAGTTACTCGGCGGGTGGAGGGAGACCTCCGGAGCAGTACTTC
CASSYSAGGGRPPEQYF
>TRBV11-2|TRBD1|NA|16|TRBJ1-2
TGTGCCAGCAGCTACCCGGGACAGGGATTACTCTATGGCTACACCTTC
CASSYPGQGLLYGYTF